The 2 T cell receptor beta chains listed next were all sequenced from one sample in a study of blood T cell repertoires in COVID-19. Generated by immunoSEQ multiplex PCR, the TCRdb table keeps only in-frame clones and is missing some. Of 65,000 to 95,000 clones in the sample, roughly 88% were seen once. The sequencing sample was made of peripheral blood. The receptors were sampled from a man aged 65 to 85 with active or convalescent COVID-19.

The gene calls are TRBV6-5 and TRBJ2-2; TRBD1 matches 7 bases. V lost 8 bases and J lost 5; bases outside the gene matches: 5. CDR1 and CDR2 (germline): MNHEY, SVGAGI. The CDR3 contains 13 residues. CDR3 in amino acids: CASGTEKTGELFF. The DNA for the CDR3 is TGTGCCAGCGGGACAGAAAAAACCGGGGAGCTGTTTTTT.

This rearrangement joins TRBV6-5 to TRBJ2-3, with 8 nucleotides matching TRBD2. J was trimmed by 6 bases and V by 1 base; bases with no gene match: 9. This CDR3 is 16 amino acids long. CDR1 is MNHEY and CDR2 is SVGAGI in the germline V gene. In DNA, the CDR3 is TGTGCCAGCAGTTACTTTCCTGCGGGAGGTTCTGATACGCAGTATTTT. Translation: CASSYFPAGGSDTQYF.